This T cell receptor beta chain was sequenced for a study of T cell responses to AZD1222 COVID-19 vaccine. The study's findings and limits: Close to half of spike-specific TCRs reportedly recognize unmutated variant regions. Possibly, clonal diversity was underestimated; donors were largely white British and included more females.

A remark on this clone: Its target is unknown.

The V gene's germline CDR1 is SGHTA and CDR2 FQGTGA. Trimming at V came to 2 bases and at J to 9 bases, leaving 7 bases not matched to a gene. The CDR3 sequence is 15 residues long. TCRdb keeps only in-frame clones here, not all; method: immunoSEQ multiplex PCR. The sample lists 98,000 or so clones; more than 75% were seen once. The TCR comes from an adult who received the MenACWY meningococcal vaccine as a control. The rearrangement links TRBV7-3 to TRBJ2-1; TRBD2 agrees at 10 bases. The input for sequencing was peripheral blood, taken 28 days after the second dose of the MenACWY control vaccine. Here the CDR3 DNA reads TGTGCCAGCAGCTTAGAGGCTAGCGGGGGAGGTGAGCAGTTCTTC. Translated: CASSLEASGGGEQFF.